One T cell receptor beta chain is described in this entry. Its antigen is undetermined. The V gene lost 5 bases and the J gene lost 7 bases, with 6 bases spanning the gap. CDR1 MDHEN and CDR2 SYDVKM come from the germline V gene. The CDR3 has 11 amino acids. The entry originates in a study of Ad26.COV2.S vaccination and SARS-CoV-2 variants. Study-level points and caveats: Substantial post-vaccination breadth of spike-specific CD8+ and CD4+ T cell responses was reported. Those who received vaccine or placebo ended up with similar non-spike TCR breadth.

Libraries were prepared by immunoSEQ multiplex PCR; TCRdb keeps only in-frame clonotypes and omits some of them. The sample includes approximately 340,000 clones, 92% of them seen just once. The sequence came from a human donor who had recovered from COVID-19. This chain joins TRBV28 and TRBJ1-3; D not resolved. Sequencing used peripheral blood, obtained after recovery from COVID-19. The CDR3 DNA is TGTGCCAGCAGTCTTGCGAACACCATATATTTT. This translates into CASSLANTIYF.